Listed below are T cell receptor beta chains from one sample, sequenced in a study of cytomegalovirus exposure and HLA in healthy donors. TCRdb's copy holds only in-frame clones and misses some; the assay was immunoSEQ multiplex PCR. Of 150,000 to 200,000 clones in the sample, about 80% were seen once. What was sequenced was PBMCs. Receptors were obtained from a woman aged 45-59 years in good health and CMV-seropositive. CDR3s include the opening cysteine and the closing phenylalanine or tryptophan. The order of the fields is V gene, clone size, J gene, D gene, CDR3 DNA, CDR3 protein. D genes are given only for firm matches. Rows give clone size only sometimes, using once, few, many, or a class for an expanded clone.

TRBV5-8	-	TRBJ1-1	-	TGTGCCAGCAGCTTGATCCTGGGGGGAAACACTGAAGCTTTCTTT	CASSLILGGNTEAFF
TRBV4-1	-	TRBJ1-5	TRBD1	TGCGCCAGCAGCACCAGACAGGGTGGATCGAAGCAGCCCCAGCATTTT	CASSTRQGGSKQPQHF
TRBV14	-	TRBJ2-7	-	TGTGCCAGCAGCCATCTTACGGGGGTGCAGCAGCAGTACTTC	CASSHLTGVQQQYF
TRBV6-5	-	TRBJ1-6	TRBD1	TGTGCCAGCACCCCGGACAGGGGGGATTCACCCCTCCACTTT	CASTPDRGDSPLHF
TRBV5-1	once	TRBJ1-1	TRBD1	TGCGCCAGCGGCAGGGATGGGGACAGAGAGAACACTGAAGCTTTCTTT	CASGRDGDRENTEAFF
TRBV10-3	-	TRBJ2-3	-	TGTGCCATCACGGACAGATCAGATACGCAGTATTTT	CAITDRSDTQYF
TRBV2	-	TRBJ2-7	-	TGTGCCAGCAGTGAAGGGGCGGGGGCTTACTACGAGCAGTACTTC	CASSEGAGAYYEQYF
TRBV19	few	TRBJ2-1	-	TGTGCCGTAATGACCACAGGTCTGCCCAACAATGAGCAGTTCTTC	CAVMTTGLPNNEQFF
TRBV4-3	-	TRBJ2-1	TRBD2	TGCGCCAGCAGCCAAGATACTAGCGGGGATGGGGTTCATGAGCAGTTCTTC	CASSQDTSGDGVHEQFF
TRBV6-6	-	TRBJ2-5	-	TGTGCCAGCAGTAGACAGGCACAAGAGACCCAGTACTTC	CASSRQAQETQYF
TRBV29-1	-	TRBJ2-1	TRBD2	TGCAGCGTTCTAGGCGGGGGGCGAAGCTCCTACAATGAGCAGTTCTTC	CSVLGGGRSSYNEQFF
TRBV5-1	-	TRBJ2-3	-	TGCGCCAGCAGCGCTGGACACAATCCTAATACGCAGTATTTT	CASSAGHNPNTQYF
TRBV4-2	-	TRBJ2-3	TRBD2	TGTGCCAGCAGCCCCACTAGCGTTACAGATACGCAGTATTTT	CASSPTSVTDTQYF
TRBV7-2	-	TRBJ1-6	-	TGTGCCAGCAGGGTCGGCAGGGTGGCCAATTCACCCCTCCACTTT	CASRVGRVANSPLHF
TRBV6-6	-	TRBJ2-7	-	TGTGCCAGCAGACGACAGGAAAGCTCCTACGAGCAGTACTTC	CASRRQESSYEQYF